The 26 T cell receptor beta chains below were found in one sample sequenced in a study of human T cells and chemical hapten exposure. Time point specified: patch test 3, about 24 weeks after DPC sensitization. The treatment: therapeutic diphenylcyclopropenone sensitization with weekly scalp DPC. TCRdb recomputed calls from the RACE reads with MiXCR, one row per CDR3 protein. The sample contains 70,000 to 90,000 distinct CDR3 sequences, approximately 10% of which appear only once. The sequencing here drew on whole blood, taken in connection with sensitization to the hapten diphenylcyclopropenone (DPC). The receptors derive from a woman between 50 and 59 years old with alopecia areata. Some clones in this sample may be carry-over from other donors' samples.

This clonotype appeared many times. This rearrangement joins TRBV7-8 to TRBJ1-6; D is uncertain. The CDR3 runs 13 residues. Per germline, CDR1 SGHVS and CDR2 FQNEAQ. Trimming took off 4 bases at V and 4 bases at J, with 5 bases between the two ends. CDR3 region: CASSSEYNSPLHF. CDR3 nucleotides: TGTGCCAGCAGCTCCGAATATAATTCACCCCTCCACTTT.

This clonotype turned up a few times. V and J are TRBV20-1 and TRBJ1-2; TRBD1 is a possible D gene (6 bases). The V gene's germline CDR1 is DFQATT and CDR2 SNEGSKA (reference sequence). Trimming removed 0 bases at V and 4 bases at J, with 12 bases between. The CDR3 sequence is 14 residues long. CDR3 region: CSARESGAGYGYTF. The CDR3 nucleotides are TGCAGTGCTAGAGAGTCAGGGGCGGGCTATGGCTACACCTTC.

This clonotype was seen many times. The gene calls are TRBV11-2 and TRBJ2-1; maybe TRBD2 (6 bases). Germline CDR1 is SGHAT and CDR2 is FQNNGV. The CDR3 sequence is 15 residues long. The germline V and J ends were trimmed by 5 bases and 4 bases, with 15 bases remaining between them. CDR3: CASSRRTTRYNEQFF. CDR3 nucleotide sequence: TGTGCCAGCAGCAGAAGGACTACCCGATACAATGAGCAGTTCTTC.

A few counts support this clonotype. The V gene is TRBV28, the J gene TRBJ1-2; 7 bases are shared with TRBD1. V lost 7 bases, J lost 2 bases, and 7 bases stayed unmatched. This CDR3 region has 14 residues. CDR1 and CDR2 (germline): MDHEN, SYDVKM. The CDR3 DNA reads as TGTGCCAGCACCACCTCCAGGGGGAACTATGGCTACACCTTC. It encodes CASTTSRGNYGYTF.

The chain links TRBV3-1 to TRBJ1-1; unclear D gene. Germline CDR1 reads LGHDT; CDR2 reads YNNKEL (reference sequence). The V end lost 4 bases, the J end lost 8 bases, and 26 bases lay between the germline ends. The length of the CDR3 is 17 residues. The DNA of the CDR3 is TGTGCCAGCAGCCTACAAACCCTGACGACCCGGATAGGGGAAGCTTTCTTT. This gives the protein CASSLQTLTTRIGEAFF.

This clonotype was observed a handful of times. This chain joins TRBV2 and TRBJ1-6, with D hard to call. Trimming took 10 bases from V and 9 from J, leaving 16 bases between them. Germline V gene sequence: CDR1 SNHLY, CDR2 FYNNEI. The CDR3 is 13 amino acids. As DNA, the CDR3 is TGTGCCATGACGGCCCGCTCCGCTTCACCCCTCCACTTT. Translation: CAMTARSASPLHF.

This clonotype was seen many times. CDR3 region: CASSLVKETQYF. In DNA, the CDR3 is TGTGCCAGCAGCTTAGTGAAAGAGACCCAGTACTTC. This chain uses TRBV7-9 with TRBJ2-5; D unclear. The germline V and J ends were trimmed by 1 base and 3 bases, with 3 bases remaining between them. This CDR3 has 12 amino acids. Germline-derived CDR1 and CDR2 are SEHNR and FQNEAQ (reference sequence). Using reference TRBV7-9 and TRBJ2-5 for the parts outside the CDR3, the full variable domain is DTGVSQNPRHKITKRGQNVTFRCDPISEHNRLYWYRQTLGQGPEFLTYFQNEAQLEKSRLLSDRFSAERPKGSFSTLEIQRTEQGDSAMYLCASSLVKETQYFGPGTRLLVL.

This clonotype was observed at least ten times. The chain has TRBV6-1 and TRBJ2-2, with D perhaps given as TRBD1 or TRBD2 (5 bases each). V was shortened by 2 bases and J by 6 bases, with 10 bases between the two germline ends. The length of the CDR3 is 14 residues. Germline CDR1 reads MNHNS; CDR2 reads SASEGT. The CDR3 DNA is TGTGCCAGCAGTGAATCCCCGGGGCCCGGGGAGCTGTTTTTT. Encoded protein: CASSESPGPGELFF.

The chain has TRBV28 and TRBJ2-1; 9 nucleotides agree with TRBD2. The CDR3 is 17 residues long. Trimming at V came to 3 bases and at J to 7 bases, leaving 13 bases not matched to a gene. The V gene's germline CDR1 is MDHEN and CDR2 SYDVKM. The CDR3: CASSFPQGGRGKNEQFF. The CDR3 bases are TGTGCCAGCAGTTTCCCCCAAGGCGGGAGGGGTAAAAATGAGCAGTTCTTC.

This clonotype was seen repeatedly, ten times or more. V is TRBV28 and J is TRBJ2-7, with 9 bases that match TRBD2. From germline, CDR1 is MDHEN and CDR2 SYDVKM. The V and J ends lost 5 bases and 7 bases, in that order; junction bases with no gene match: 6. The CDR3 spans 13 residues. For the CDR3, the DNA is TGTGCCAGCAGTCGCGGGGGGGGTGATGAGCAGTACTTC. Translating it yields CASSRGGGDEQYF. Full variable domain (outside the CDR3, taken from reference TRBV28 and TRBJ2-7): DVKVTQSSRYLVKRTGEKVFLECVQDMDHENMFWYRQDPGLGLRLIYFSYDVKMKEKGDIPEGYSVSREKKERFSLILESASTNQTSMYLCASSRGGGDEQYFGPGTRLTVT.

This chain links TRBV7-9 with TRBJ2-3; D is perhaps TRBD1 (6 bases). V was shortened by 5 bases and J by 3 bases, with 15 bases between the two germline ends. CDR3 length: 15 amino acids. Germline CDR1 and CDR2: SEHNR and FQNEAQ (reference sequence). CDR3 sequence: CASSEDRRGTDTQYF. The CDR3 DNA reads TGTGCCAGCAGCGAAGACAGGAGAGGGACAGATACGCAGTATTTT.

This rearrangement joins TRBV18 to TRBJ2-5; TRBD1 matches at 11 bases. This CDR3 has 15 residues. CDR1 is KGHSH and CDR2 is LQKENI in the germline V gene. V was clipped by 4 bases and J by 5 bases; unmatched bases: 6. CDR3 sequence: CASSLGQGATETQYF. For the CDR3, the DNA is TGTGCCAGCTCACTCGGACAGGGGGCGACGGAGACCCAGTACTTC.

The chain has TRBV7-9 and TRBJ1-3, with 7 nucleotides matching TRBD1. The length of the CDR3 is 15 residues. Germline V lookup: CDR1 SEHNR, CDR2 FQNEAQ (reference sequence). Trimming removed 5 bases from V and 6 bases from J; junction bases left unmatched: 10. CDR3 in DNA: TGTGCCAGCAGCCGGGACAGCGCTCACCTAAACACCATATATTTT. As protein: CASSRDSAHLNTIYF.

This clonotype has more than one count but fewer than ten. The CDR3 sequence: CSARVDKTKAFF. The CDR3 nucleotides are TGCAGTGCTAGGGTTGACAAGACAAAAGCTTTCTTT. The V gene is TRBV20-1, the J gene TRBJ1-1, with D unresolved. Per the germline V gene, CDR1 is DFQATT and CDR2 is SNEGSKA (reference sequence). This CDR3 region has 12 residues. Trimming shortened V by 3 bases and J by 9 bases, and 14 bases separated the two germline ends.

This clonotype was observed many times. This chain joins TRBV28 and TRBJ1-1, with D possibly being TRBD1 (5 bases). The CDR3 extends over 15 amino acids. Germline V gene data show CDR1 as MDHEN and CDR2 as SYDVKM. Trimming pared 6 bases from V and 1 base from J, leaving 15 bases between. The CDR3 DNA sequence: TGTGCCAGCAGAATCGGGGACCAGGGGAACACTGAAGCTTTCTTT. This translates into CASRIGDQGNTEAFF. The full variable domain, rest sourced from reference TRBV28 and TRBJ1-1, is DVKVTQSSRYLVKRTGEKVFLECVQDMDHENMFWYRQDPGLGLRLIYFSYDVKMKEKGDIPEGYSVSREKKERFSLILESASTNQTSMYLCASRIGDQGNTEAFFGQGTRLTVV.

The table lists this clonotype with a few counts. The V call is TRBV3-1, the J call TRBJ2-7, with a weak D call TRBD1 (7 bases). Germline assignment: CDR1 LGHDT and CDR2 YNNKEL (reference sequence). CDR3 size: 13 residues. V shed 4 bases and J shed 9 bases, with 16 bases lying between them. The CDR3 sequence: CASSLQGGRGQYF. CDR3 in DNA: TGTGCCAGCAGCCTCCAGGGGGGAAGAGGGCAGTACTTC.

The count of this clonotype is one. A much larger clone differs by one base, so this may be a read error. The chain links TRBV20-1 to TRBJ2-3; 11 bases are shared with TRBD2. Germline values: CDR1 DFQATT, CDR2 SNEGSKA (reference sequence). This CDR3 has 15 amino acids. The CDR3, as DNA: TGCAGTGCAAGAGGGACTAGCGGCCTCTCAGATACGCAGTATTTT. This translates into CSARGTSGLSDTQYF.

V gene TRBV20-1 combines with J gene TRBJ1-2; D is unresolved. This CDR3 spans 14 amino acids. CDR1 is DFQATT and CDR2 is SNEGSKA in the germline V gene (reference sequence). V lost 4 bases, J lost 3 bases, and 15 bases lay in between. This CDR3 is CSAKAMDGYYGYTF. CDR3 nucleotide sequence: TGCAGTGCTAAGGCCATGGACGGCTACTATGGCTACACCTTC.

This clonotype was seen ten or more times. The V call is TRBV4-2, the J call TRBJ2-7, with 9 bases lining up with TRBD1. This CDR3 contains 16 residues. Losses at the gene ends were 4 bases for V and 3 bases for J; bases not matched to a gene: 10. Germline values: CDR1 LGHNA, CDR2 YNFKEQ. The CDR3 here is CASSPIPRQGGYEQYF. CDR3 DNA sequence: TGTGCCAGCAGCCCTATACCCCGACAGGGGGGCTACGAGCAGTACTTC.

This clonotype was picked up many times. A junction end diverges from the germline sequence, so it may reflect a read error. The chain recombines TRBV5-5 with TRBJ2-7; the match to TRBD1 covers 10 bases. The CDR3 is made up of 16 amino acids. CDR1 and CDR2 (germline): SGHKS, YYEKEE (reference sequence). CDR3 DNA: TGTGCCAGCAGATTGGGGACCGGGACAGGGGCCTACGAGCAGTACTTC. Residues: CASRLGTGTGAYEQYF.

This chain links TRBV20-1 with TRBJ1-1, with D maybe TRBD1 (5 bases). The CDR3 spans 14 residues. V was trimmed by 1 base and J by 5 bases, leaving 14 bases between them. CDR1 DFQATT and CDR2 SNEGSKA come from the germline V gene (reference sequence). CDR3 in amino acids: CSARGGASATEAFF. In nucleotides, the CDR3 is TGCAGTGCTAGAGGAGGGGCGTCGGCGACTGAAGCTTTCTTT.

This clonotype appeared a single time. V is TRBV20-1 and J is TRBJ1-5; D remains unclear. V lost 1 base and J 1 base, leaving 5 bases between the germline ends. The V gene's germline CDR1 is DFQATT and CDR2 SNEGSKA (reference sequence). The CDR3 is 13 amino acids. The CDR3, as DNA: TGCAGTGCTAGAGGGCAGAGCAATCAGCCCCAGCATTTT. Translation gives CSARGQSNQPQHF.

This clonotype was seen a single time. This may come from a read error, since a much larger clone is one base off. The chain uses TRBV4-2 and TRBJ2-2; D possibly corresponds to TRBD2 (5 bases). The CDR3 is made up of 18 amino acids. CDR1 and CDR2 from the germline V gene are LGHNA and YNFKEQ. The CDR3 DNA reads TGTACCAGCAGCCAAGATCGGAGCGGCAGCGCGAACACCGGGGAGCTGTTTTTT. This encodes CTSSQDRSGSANTGELFF.

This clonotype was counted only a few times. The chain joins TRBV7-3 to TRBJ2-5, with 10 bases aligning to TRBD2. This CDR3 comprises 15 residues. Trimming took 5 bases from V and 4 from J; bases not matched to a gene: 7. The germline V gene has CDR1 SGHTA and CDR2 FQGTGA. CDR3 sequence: CASSQGLARGETQYF. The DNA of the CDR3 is TGTGCCAGCAGCCAGGGACTAGCGAGAGGAGAGACCCAGTACTTC.

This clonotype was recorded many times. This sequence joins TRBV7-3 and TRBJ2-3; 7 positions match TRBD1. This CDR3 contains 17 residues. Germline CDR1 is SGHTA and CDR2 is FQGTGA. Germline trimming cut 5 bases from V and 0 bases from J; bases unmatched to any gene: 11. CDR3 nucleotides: TGTGCCAGCAGCCCCTCCTCCGGGACAGCTAGCACAGATACGCAGTATTTT. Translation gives CASSPSSGTASTDTQYF.

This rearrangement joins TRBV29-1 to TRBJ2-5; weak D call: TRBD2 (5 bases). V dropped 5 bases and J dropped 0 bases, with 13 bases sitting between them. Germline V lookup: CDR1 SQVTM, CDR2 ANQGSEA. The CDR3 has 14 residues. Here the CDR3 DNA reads TGCAGCGTTAATCCAGCGGCTTACCAAGAGACCCAGTACTTC. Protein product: CSVNPAAYQETQYF.